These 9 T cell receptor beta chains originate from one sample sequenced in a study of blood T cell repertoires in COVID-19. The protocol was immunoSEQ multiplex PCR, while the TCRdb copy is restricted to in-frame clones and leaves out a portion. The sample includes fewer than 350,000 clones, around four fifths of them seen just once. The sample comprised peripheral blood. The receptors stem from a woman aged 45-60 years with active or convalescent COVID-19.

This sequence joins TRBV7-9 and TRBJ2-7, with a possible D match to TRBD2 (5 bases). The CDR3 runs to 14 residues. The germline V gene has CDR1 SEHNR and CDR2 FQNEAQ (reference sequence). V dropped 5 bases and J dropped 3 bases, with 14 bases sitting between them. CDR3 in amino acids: CASSPPGKHYEQYF. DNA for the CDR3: TGTGCCAGCAGCCCCCCCGGGAAGCACTACGAGCAGTACTTC.

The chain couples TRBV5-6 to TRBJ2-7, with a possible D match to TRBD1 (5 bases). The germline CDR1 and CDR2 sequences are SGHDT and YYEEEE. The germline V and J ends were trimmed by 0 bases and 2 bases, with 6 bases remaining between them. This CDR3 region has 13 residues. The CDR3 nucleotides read TGTGCCAGCAGCTTGGGGGGCCCCTACGAGCAGTACTTC. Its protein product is CASSLGGPYEQYF.

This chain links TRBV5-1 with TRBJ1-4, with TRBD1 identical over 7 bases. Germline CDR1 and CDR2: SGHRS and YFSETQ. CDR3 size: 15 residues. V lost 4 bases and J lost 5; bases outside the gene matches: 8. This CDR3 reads CASSLRTGKNEKLFF. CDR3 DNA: TGCGCCAGCAGCCTCCGGACAGGAAAAAATGAAAAACTGTTTTTT.

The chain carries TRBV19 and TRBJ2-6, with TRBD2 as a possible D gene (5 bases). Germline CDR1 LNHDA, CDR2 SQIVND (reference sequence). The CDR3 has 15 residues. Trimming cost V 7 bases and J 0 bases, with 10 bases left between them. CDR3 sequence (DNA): TGTGCCAGTACCCGGGATCTCTCTGGGGCCAACGTCCTGACTTTC. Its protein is CASTRDLSGANVLTF.

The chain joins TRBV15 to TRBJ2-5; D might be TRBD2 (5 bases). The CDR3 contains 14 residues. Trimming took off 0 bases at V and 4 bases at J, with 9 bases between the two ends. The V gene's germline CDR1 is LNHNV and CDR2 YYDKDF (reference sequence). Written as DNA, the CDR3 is TGTGCCACCAGCAGAGATCGAGAGGGAGAGACCCAGTACTTC. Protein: CATSRDREGETQYF. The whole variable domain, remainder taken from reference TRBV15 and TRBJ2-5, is DAMVIQNPRYQVTQFGKPVTLSCSQTLNHNVMYWYQQKSSQAPKLLFHYYDKDFNNEADTPDNFQSRRPNTSFCFLDIRSPGLGDTAMYLCATSRDREGETQYFGPGTRLLVL.

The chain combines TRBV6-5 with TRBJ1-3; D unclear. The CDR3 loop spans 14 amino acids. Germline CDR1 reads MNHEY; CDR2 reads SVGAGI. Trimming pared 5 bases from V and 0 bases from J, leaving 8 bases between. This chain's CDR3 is CASSLGLSGNTIYF. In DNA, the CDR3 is TGTGCCAGCAGTCTAGGACTCTCTGGAAACACCATATATTTT.

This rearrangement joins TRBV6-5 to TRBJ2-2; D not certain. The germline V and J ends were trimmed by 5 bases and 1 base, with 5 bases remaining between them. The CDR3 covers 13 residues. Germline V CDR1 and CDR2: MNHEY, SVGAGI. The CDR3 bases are TGTGCCAGCAGTCGACAGAACACCGGGGAGCTGTTTTTT. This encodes CASSRQNTGELFF.

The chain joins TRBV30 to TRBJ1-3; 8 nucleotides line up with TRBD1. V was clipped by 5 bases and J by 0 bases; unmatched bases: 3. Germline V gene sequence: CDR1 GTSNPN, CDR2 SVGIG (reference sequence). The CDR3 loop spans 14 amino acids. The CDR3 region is CAWGDRRSGNTIYF. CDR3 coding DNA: TGTGCCTGGGGGGACAGGCGCTCTGGAAACACCATATATTTT.

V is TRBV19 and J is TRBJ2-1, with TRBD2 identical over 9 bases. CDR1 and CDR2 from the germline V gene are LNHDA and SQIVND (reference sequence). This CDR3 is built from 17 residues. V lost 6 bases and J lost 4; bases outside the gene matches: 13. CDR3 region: CASRLSGSPGWYNEQFF. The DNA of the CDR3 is TGTGCCAGTAGGCTTAGCGGGAGTCCCGGGTGGTACAATGAGCAGTTCTTC.